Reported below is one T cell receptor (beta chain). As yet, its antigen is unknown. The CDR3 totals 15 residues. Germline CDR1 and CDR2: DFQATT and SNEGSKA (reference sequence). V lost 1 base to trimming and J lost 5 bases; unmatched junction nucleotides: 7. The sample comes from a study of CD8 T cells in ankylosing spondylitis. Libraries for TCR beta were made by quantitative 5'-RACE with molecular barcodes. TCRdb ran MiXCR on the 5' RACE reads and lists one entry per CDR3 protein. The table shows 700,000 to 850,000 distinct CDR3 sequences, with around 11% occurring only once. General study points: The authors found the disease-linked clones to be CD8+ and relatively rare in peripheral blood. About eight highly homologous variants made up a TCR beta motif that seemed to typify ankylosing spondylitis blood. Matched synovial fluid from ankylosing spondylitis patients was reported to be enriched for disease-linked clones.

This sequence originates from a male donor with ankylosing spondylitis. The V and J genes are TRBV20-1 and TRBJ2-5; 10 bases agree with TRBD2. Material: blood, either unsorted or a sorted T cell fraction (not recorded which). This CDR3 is CSARVSGRSRETQYF. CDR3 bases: TGCAGTGCTAGAGTTAGCGGGAGGAGCCGGGAGACCCAGTACTTC.